This T cell receptor beta chain comes out of a study of T cell responses to AZD1222 COVID-19 vaccine. The trim removed 6 bases at V and 8 bases at J, leaving 8 bases unmatched. Looked up from germline, CDR1 is SNHLY and CDR2 is FYNNEI. The CDR3 totals 15 residues. Profiling relied on immunoSEQ multiplex PCR, and the TCRdb table lists in-frame clones only, not all of them. The table records approximately 74,000 clones, approximately 82% of them present only once. This receptor was taken from an adult who received the AZD1222 COVID-19 vaccine. The chain employs TRBV2 and TRBJ1-6, with 9 nucleotides matching TRBD1. This sample comprised peripheral blood, obtained 28 days after the second AZD1222 dose. CDR3 residues: CASRDRTGVDSPLHF. The CDR3 nucleotides are TGTGCCAGCAGGGACCGGACAGGGGTCGATTCACCCCTCCACTTT. The whole variable domain, remainder taken from reference TRBV2 and TRBJ1-6, is EPEVTQTPSHQVTQMGQEVILRCVPISNHLYFYWYRQILGQKVEFLVSFYNNEISEKSEIFDDQFSVERPDGSNFTLKIRSTKLEDSAMYFCASRDRTGVDSPLHFGNGTRLTVT.